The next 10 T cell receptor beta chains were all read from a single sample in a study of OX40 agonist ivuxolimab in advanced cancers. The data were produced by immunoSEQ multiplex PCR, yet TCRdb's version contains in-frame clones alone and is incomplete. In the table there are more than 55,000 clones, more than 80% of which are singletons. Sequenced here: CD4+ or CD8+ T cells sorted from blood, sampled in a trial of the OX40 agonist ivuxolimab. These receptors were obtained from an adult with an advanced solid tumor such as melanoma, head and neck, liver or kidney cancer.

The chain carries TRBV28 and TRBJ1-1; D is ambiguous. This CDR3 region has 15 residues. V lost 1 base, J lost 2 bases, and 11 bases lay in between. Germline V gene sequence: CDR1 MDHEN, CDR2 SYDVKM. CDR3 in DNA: TGTGCCAGCAGTTTATATCGGGAAATCAACACTGAAGCTTTCTTT. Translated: CASSLYREINTEAFF.

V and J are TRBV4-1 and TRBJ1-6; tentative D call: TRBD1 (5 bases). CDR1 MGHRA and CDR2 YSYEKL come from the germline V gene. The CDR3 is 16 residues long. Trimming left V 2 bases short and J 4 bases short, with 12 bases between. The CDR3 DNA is TGCGCCAGCAGCCAACTTGCCCGGACATATAATTCACCCCTCCACTTT. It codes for CASSQLARTYNSPLHF.

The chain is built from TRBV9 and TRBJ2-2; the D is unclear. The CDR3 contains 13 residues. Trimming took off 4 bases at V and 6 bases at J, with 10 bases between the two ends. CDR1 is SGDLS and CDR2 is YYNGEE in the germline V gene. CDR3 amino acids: CASSTPLSGELFF. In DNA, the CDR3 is TGTGCCAGCAGCACCCCCCTGTCCGGGGAGCTGTTTTTT.

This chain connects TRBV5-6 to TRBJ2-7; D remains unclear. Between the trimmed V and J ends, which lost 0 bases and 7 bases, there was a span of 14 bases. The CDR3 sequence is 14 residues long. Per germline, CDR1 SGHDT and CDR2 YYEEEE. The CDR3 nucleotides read TGTGCCAGCAGCTTGGCACAGACCGGAGCGGAGCAGTACTTC. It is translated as CASSLAQTGAEQYF.

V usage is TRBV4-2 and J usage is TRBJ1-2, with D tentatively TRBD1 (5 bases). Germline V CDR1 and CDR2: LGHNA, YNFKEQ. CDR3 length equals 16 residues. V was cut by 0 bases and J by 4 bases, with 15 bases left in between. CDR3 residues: CASSQDVRGPLYGYTF. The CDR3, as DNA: TGTGCCAGCAGCCAAGATGTGAGGGGCCCCCTCTATGGCTACACCTTC.

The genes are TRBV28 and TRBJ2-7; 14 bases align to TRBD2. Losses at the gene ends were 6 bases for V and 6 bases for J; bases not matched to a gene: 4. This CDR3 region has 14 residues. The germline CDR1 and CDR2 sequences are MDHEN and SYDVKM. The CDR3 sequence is CASRPGLAGVEQYF. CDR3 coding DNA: TGTGCCAGCAGGCCGGGACTAGCGGGAGTCGAGCAGTACTTC.

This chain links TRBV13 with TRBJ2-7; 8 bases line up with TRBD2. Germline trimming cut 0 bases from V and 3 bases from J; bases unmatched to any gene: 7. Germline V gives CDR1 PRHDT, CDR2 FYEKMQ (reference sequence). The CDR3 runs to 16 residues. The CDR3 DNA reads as TGTGCCAGCAGCTTAGGCGGCGGGACTAGGGTCTACGAGCAGTACTTC. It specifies CASSLGGGTRVYEQYF.

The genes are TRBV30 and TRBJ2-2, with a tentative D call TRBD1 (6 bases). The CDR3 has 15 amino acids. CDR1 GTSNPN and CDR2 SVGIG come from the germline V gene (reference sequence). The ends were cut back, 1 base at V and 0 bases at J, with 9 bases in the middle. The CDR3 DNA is TGTGCCTGGAGTGCAGGGACAACGAACACCGGGGAGCTGTTTTTT. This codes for CAWSAGTTNTGELFF.

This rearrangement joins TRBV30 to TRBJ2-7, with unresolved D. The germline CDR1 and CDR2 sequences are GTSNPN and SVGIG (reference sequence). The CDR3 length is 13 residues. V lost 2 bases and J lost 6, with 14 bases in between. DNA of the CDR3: TGTGCCTGGAGTAAAGGAGTTGGGATCGAGCAGTACTTC. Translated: CAWSKGVGIEQYF.

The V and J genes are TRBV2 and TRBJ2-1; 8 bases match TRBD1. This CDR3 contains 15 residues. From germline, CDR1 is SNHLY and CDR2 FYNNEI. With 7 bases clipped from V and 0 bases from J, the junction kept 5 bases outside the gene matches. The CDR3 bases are TGTGCCAGCACCGGACAGGGCCTCTCCTACAATGAGCAGTTCTTC. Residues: CASTGQGLSYNEQFF.